A single sample is the source of the 21 T cell receptor beta chains below, sequenced in a study of a mutant IDH1 vaccine in newly diagnosed glioma. These receptors' targets are unknown. Sequencing was performed with immunoSEQ multiplex PCR; in TCRdb, only in-frame clones are kept and a portion is missing. The profile shows tens of thousands of clones, around 80% of them singletons. Time point: week 11, during vaccination. The study gave 300 ug of mutant IDH1 20-mer peptide per vaccine dose, with topical imiquimod. Sequenced here: PBMCs, sampled from a glioma patient whose treatment included an IDH1 peptide vaccine. The source is a man aged 30-40 years with glioma.

The chain uses TRBV11-2 and TRBJ1-2; D is ambiguous. Germline V CDR1 and CDR2: SGHAT, FQNNGV. The CDR3 has 13 amino acids. Between the trimmed V and J ends, which lost 3 bases and 8 bases, there was a span of 13 bases. CDR3 region: CASSLAVRSGYTF. CDR3 DNA: TGTGCCAGCAGCTTGGCAGTTCGATCCGGCTACACCTTC.

J is TRBJ2-7 and V is TRBV10-3; D uncertain. The CDR3 spans 13 residues. Germline V gene data show CDR1 as ENHRY and CDR2 as SYGVKD. V was clipped by 3 bases and J by 0 bases, with 6 bases between them. The CDR3 DNA is TGTGCCATCAGTGAAGGGCACTCCTACGAGCAGTACTTC. Protein sequence: CAISEGHSYEQYF.

This chain links TRBV5-1 with TRBJ1-1; D remains ambiguous. The CDR3 has 15 residues. Germline values: CDR1 SGHRS, CDR2 YFSETQ. The V end lost 0 bases, the J end lost 7 bases, and 16 bases lay between the germline ends. In DNA form, the CDR3 reads TGCGCCAGCAGCTTGGCGTTCTTGGTCGGGGATGAAGCTTTCTTT. This codes for CASSLAFLVGDEAFF. The variable domain in full, with the rest retrieved from reference TRBV5-1 and TRBJ1-1, is KAGVTQTPRYLIKTRGQQVTLSCSPISGHRSVSWYQQTPGQGLQFLFEYFSETQRNKGNFPGRFSGRQFSNSRSEMNVSTLELGDSALYLCASSLAFLVGDEAFFGQGTRLTVV.

The chain uses TRBV2 and TRBJ2-7; TRBD1 might be the D (6 bases). V lost 6 bases and J 0 bases, leaving 15 bases between the germline ends. This CDR3 has 15 amino acids. Germline V gene sequence: CDR1 SNHLY, CDR2 FYNNEI. CDR3 nucleotide sequence: TGTGCCAGCAGCGCTATGGGGGCGAACTCCTACGAGCAGTACTTC. Translating it yields CASSAMGANSYEQYF.

The CDR3 nucleotides are TGTGCCAGCAGCTTAGAATTATCGGGGCAGCCCCAGCATTTT. This sequence encodes CASSLELSGQPQHF. The chain links TRBV7-9 to TRBJ1-5; D call uncertain. With 1 base removed from V and 7 bases from J, the gap between germline ends came to 11 bases. Germline CDR1 reads SEHNR; CDR2 reads FQNEAQ (reference sequence). The CDR3 totals 14 residues. The full variable domain, rest sourced from reference TRBV7-9 and TRBJ1-5, is DTGVSQNPRHKITKRGQNVTFRCDPISEHNRLYWYRQTLGQGPEFLTYFQNEAQLEKSRLLSDRFSAERPKGSFSTLEIQRTEQGDSAMYLCASSLELSGQPQHFGDGTRLSIL.

A single count supports this clone. V gene TRBV10-3 combines with J gene TRBJ1-5, with TRBD1 matching 11 bases. V lost 6 bases to trimming and J lost 1 base; unmatched junction nucleotides: 5. Per the germline V gene, CDR1 is ENHRY and CDR2 is SYGVKD. The CDR3 runs to 16 residues. The CDR3 DNA is TGTGCCATCAGCGAGGGGACAGGGGGGAGCAATCAGCCCCAGCATTTT. Translation gives CAISEGTGGSNQPQHF.

This clone occurred a few times. V gene TRBV6-5 combines with J gene TRBJ1-5; 10 nucleotides match TRBD1. V shed 6 bases and J 4 bases; nucleotides not matched to a gene: 6. Germline CDR1 and CDR2: MNHEY and SVGAGI. This CDR3 is 15 amino acids long. This chain's CDR3 is CASSPTGGGNQPQHF. CDR3 DNA sequence: TGTGCCAGCAGCCCGACAGGGGGCGGAAATCAGCCCCAGCATTTT.

This clone was counted only a few times. V gene TRBV7-3 combines with J gene TRBJ2-1; D is possibly TRBD2 (5 bases). CDR1 SGHTA and CDR2 FQGTGA come from the germline V gene. The V end lost 5 bases, the J end lost 13 bases, and 18 bases lay between the germline ends. This CDR3 is 13 amino acids long. CDR3 residues: CASSPSGLGVQFF. The CDR3, as DNA: TGTGCCAGCAGCCCCTCCGGGTTGGGAGTTCAGTTCTTC.

The chain carries TRBV4-1 and TRBJ2-3, with D possibly matching TRBD2 (6 bases). This CDR3 spans 18 amino acids. Germline values: CDR1 MGHRA, CDR2 YSYEKL. V was pared by 1 base and J by 1 base, with 18 bases between. The CDR3 sequence is CASSQVLILARGTDTQYF. The CDR3 DNA sequence: TGCGCCAGCAGCCAAGTCCTGATTCTAGCGCGGGGCACAGATACGCAGTATTTT.

This clone was counted a single time. This chain uses TRBV5-1 with TRBJ2-2, with 16 bases that match TRBD2. V gave up 4 bases and J gave up 3 bases; unmatched junction bases: 6. CDR1 is SGHRS, CDR2 YFSETQ, per germline. The CDR3 length is 18 residues. Here the CDR3 reads CASSPGTSGRVDTGELFF. CDR3 coding DNA: TGCGCCAGCAGCCCCGGGACTAGCGGGAGGGTCGACACCGGGGAGCTGTTTTTT.

The chain has TRBV25-1 and TRBJ1-3; no definite D call. The CDR3 consists of 13 residues. V lost 7 bases, J lost 0 bases, and 7 bases lay in between. The germline CDR1 and CDR2 sequences are MGHDK and SYGVNS. The CDR3 spells CASNAVSGNTIYF. The DNA of the CDR3 is TGTGCCAGCAATGCTGTCTCTGGAAACACCATATATTTT.

The chain combines TRBV5-1 with TRBJ2-1; TRBD2 matches at 13 bases. In germline, CDR1 is SGHRS, CDR2 YFSETQ. J was trimmed by 12 bases and V by 2 bases; bases with no gene match: 11. There are 16 residues in the CDR3. The CDR3 loop reads CASSFTGTSGVLGQFF. CDR3 nucleotides: TGCGCCAGCAGCTTCACCGGGACTAGCGGGGTTCTAGGGCAGTTCTTC.

The rearrangement links TRBV5-8 to TRBJ1-1, with D perhaps matching TRBD1 (6 bases). This CDR3 is 14 amino acids long. The germline CDR1 and CDR2 sequences are SGHTS and YDEGEE. V dropped 1 base and J dropped 3 bases, with 10 bases sitting between them. CDR3 loop: CASSLWGRDTEAFF. The CDR3 bases are TGTGCCAGCAGCTTGTGGGGGCGCGACACTGAAGCTTTCTTT.

The V call is TRBV27, the J call TRBJ1-1, with D maybe TRBD1 (5 bases). CDR1 MNHEY and CDR2 SMNVEV come from the germline V gene (reference sequence). This CDR3 region has 11 residues. V lost 2 bases, J lost 8 bases, and 6 bases lay in between. DNA for the CDR3: TGTGCCAGCAGTTTAGGGGGGGAAGCTTTCTTT. It translates to CASSLGGEAFF.

This clone was observed a few times. This sequence joins TRBV11-2 and TRBJ2-1; the match to TRBD2 covers 8 bases. CDR3 length equals 15 residues. Losses at the gene ends were 7 bases for V and 7 bases for J; bases not matched to a gene: 12. In germline, CDR1 is SGHAT, CDR2 FQNNGV. This CDR3 is CASNSNPGGDNEQFF. CDR3 coding DNA: TGTGCCAGCAACTCCAATCCCGGGGGGGATAATGAGCAGTTCTTC.

The rearrangement links TRBV4-1 to TRBJ2-7; a weak D match, TRBD2 (6 bases). The CDR3 spans 13 residues. The V gene lost 3 bases and the J gene lost 2 bases, with 8 bases spanning the gap. Per germline, CDR1 MGHRA and CDR2 YSYEKL. In DNA form, the CDR3 reads TGCGCCAGCAGCCACGGGGGACCCTACGAGCAGTACTTC. Translated, it gives CASSHGGPYEQYF.

V is TRBV6-1 and J is TRBJ1-2; D uncertain. Trimming removed 0 bases from V and 1 base from J, with 6 bases in between. Germline CDR1 and CDR2: MNHNS and SASEGT. This CDR3 has 14 amino acids. This CDR3 reads CASSEADGNYGYTF. CDR3 DNA: TGTGCCAGCAGTGAAGCCGACGGTAACTATGGCTACACCTTC.

The chain links TRBV6-1 to TRBJ2-7; D ambiguous. V lost 2 bases and J lost 4, with 3 bases in between. The CDR3 consists of 11 residues. The V gene's germline CDR1 is MNHNS and CDR2 SASEGT. CDR3 DNA sequence: TGTGCCAGCAGTGAACAATACGAGCAGTACTTC. This gives the protein CASSEQYEQYF.

V usage is TRBV2 and J usage is TRBJ1-3; weak D call: TRBD1 (5 bases). The CDR3 extends over 14 amino acids. CDR1 and CDR2 (germline): SNHLY, FYNNEI. V shed 9 bases and J shed 2 bases, with 14 bases lying between them. CDR3 in DNA: TGTGCCAGTACCCGCCGGGGCCCTGGAAACACCATATATTTT. Translated, it gives CASTRRGPGNTIYF.

This clone was seen only a few times. V is TRBV5-1 and J is TRBJ1-2; D uncertain. In germline, CDR1 is SGHRS, CDR2 YFSETQ. Trimming removed 0 bases at V and 6 bases at J, with 9 bases between. The CDR3 covers 13 residues. This CDR3 reads CASSLGMGNGYTF. The CDR3 bases are TGCGCCAGCAGCTTGGGAATGGGGAATGGCTACACCTTC.

V gene TRBV7-2 combines with J gene TRBJ2-7; D may be TRBD1 (6 bases). The CDR3 loop spans 15 amino acids. V lost 1 base to trimming and J lost 5 bases, with 15 bases between them. The germline gives CDR1 SGHTA, CDR2 FQGNSA. This chain's CDR3 is CASSLVAGALHEQYF. The CDR3 coding sequence is TGTGCCAGCAGCTTAGTGGCAGGGGCTCTCCACGAGCAGTACTTC.